These 31 T cell receptor beta chains originate from one sample sequenced in a study of CD8 T cells in ankylosing spondylitis. Study-wide results and limits: Roughly eight highly homologous variants made up a TCR beta motif that seemed to typify ankylosing spondylitis blood.

TCRdb re-derived calls from the 5' RACE reads in MiXCR, one entry per CDR3 protein. Of 100,000 to 150,000 distinct CDR3 sequences in the sample, 17% are singletons; the top ten hold roughly 30%. These receptors lack a known antigen. The sequenced sample consisted of blood, either unsorted or a sorted T cell fraction (not recorded which). The origin of the receptors is a male donor with ankylosing spondylitis.

A few counts support this clonotype. This sequence joins TRBV27 and TRBJ2-1; D assignment may be TRBD1 or TRBD2 (5 bases each). This CDR3 has 14 residues. Germline V gene sequence: CDR1 MNHEY, CDR2 SMNVEV (reference sequence). Trimming removed 6 bases from V and 7 bases from J, with 16 bases in between. CDR3 protein: CASSEGTVDNEQFF. The CDR3 DNA is TGTGCCAGCAGCGAGGGGACGGTAGATAATGAGCAGTTCTTC.

This clonotype occurred a few times. The chain uses TRBV4-3 and TRBJ2-5, with a possible D match to TRBD2 (6 bases). The CDR3 is made up of 15 amino acids. Germline V gene data show CDR1 as LGHNA and CDR2 as YSLEER. V gave up 4 bases and J gave up 0 bases, with 12 bases separating them. The CDR3: CASSRGLLNQETQYF. CDR3 nucleotides: TGCGCCAGCAGCCGGGGACTCCTGAACCAAGAGACCCAGTACTTC.

The chain uses TRBV27 and TRBJ2-2; D gene unclear. Germline V lookup: CDR1 MNHEY, CDR2 SMNVEV (reference sequence). This CDR3 contains 14 residues. The ends were cut back, 3 bases at V and 1 base at J, with 6 bases in the middle. The CDR3 DNA is TGTGCCAGCAGTTTGCCCGGGAACACCGGGGAGCTGTTTTTT. As protein: CASSLPGNTGELFF.

This clonotype was seen only a few times. V is TRBV4-2 and J is TRBJ2-3; TRBD2 aligns across 8 bases. J gave up 0 bases and V 1 base, and 3 bases lay outside the gene matches. The CDR3 spans 16 residues. Germline V gives CDR1 LGHNA, CDR2 YNFKEQ. Here the CDR3 reads CASSQGTSLSTDTQYF. The CDR3 DNA follows: TGTGCCAGCAGCCAAGGGACTAGCCTTAGCACAGATACGCAGTATTTT.

CDR3 sequence (DNA): TGTGCTAGTGGCCCCGGGACAGGGGACGACGAGCAGTACTTC. Amino acids: CASGPGTGDDEQYF. This chain links TRBV12-5 with TRBJ2-7, with 10 bases that match TRBD1. V dropped 6 bases and J dropped 5; count of bases not matched to a gene: 7. Germline V gives CDR1 LGHNT, CDR2 FRNRAP. The CDR3 is 14 residues long.

This clonotype was counted a few times. The chain is built from TRBV15 and TRBJ2-3; the match to TRBD2 covers 7 bases. CDR3 length: 15 residues. Germline V gene data show CDR1 as LNHNV and CDR2 as YYDKDF (reference sequence). V was clipped by 1 base and J by 7 bases; unmatched bases: 8. CDR3 sequence (DNA): TGTGCCACCAGCAGAGTTTCGCTAGCGGCTAATACGCAGTATTTT. Translation: CATSRVSLAANTQYF. The variable domain in full, with the rest retrieved from reference TRBV15 and TRBJ2-3, is DAMVIQNPRYQVTQFGKPVTLSCSQTLNHNVMYWYQQKSSQAPKLLFHYYDKDFNNEADTPDNFQSRRPNTSFCFLDIRSPGLGDTAMYLCATSRVSLAANTQYFGPGTRLTVL.

This clonotype has just a few counts. V gene TRBV29-1 combines with J gene TRBJ2-3; 9 bases align to TRBD1. The CDR3 has 15 amino acids. Trimming cost V 5 bases and J 3 bases; bases outside gene matches: 9. CDR1 is SQVTM and CDR2 is ANQGSEA in the germline V gene. Here the CDR3 DNA reads TGCAGCGTTCTTGACCCGGGACAGGGAACAGATACGCAGTATTTT. Protein: CSVLDPGQGTDTQYF.

This clonotype was found a few times. The V call is TRBV7-3, the J call TRBJ2-1; 10 bases align to TRBD2. Germline CDR1 is SGHTA and CDR2 is FQGTGA. CDR3 length: 17 amino acids. The J segment lost 1 base and the V segment lost 5 bases, leaving 8 bases of the junction unmatched. CDR3 bases: TGTGCCAGCAGCCCAAACAGCGGGAGGGTATCCTACAATGAGCAGTTCTTC. This gives the protein CASSPNSGRVSYNEQFF.

This clonotype was observed a few times. CDR3 in amino acids: CASSQEGQTSGANQQFF. CDR3 in DNA: TGTGCCAGCAGCCAAGAAGGTCAGACTAGCGGAGCTAACCAGCAGTTCTTC. The chain links TRBV4-2 to TRBJ2-1; 9 nucleotides match TRBD2. From germline, CDR1 is LGHNA and CDR2 YNFKEQ. This CDR3 is 17 amino acids long. V shed 0 bases, J shed 11 bases, and the junction held 14 bases outside the gene matches.

The rearrangement joins TRBV7-3 to TRBJ2-1; the D call may be TRBD1 or TRBD2 (5 bases each). Deletions cut 5 bases from V and 4 bases from J, with 18 bases between. This CDR3 contains 16 residues. Germline V gene sequence: CDR1 SGHTA, CDR2 FQGTGA. The CDR3 region is CASSLSGGHSYNEQFF. CDR3 DNA: TGTGCCAGCAGCCTCAGCGGAGGACACTCATACAATGAGCAGTTCTTC.

This clonotype has ten or more counts. This chain links TRBV29-1 with TRBJ2-3; TRBD1 might be the D (6 bases). The CDR3 is made up of 14 amino acids. V shed 1 base and J shed 4 bases, with 12 bases lying between them. Germline CDR1 reads SQVTM; CDR2 reads ANQGSEA. DNA for the CDR3: TGCAGCGTTGAAGGCCATCGACAGGCAGATACGCAGTATTTT. Its protein product is CSVEGHRQADTQYF.

V is TRBV29-1 and J is TRBJ2-5, with D possibly TRBD2 on 6 matching bases. The CDR3 extends over 13 amino acids. Trimming stripped 2 bases from V and 5 bases from J, with 12 bases between. The germline V gene encodes CDR1 SQVTM and CDR2 ANQGSEA. The CDR3 here is CSVELGGGETQYF. The CDR3, as DNA: TGCAGCGTTGAATTGGGAGGTGGGGAGACCCAGTACTTC.

This clonotype has a handful of counts. The chain combines TRBV12-5 with TRBJ1-6; the D gene is possibly TRBD1 (6 bases). CDR1 and CDR2 from the germline V gene are LGHNT and FRNRAP. The CDR3 totals 15 residues. Trimming took 2 bases from V and 14 from J, leaving 19 bases between them. In DNA form, the CDR3 reads TGTGCTAGTGGTTTGCCCTGGGACAACTTGCTCTCCCTCCACTTT. It specifies CASGLPWDNLLSLHF. Together with reference TRBV12-5 and TRBJ1-6, the CDR3 gives the full variable domain: DARVTQTPRHKVTEMGQEVTMRCQPILGHNTVFWYRQTMMQGLELLAYFRNRAPLDDSGMPKDRFSAEMPDATLATLKIQPSEPRDSAVYFCASGLPWDNLLSLHFGNGTRLTVT.

The chain has TRBV28 and TRBJ2-7; perhaps TRBD1 as D (6 bases). The CDR3 is 15 amino acids. Per germline, CDR1 MDHEN and CDR2 SYDVKM. The V end was cut by 6 bases, the J end by 1 base, with 16 bases between. The CDR3 protein is CASSIWAGESYEQYF. The CDR3 coding sequence is TGTGCCAGCAGCATTTGGGCAGGGGAATCCTACGAGCAGTACTTC.

This chain links TRBV30 with TRBJ2-7; perhaps TRBD2 as D (5 bases). V gave up 0 bases and J gave up 6 bases, with 12 bases separating them. Germline values: CDR1 GTSNPN, CDR2 SVGIG (reference sequence). CDR3 length: 13 residues. CDR3 coding DNA: TGTGCCTGGAGTGTGGAGCTAGCTCGCGAGCAGTACTTC. Residues: CAWSVELAREQYF.

This clonotype was seen at least ten times. This chain uses TRBV20-1 with TRBJ2-1; unclear D gene. CDR3 length equals 15 residues. Germline CDR1 DFQATT, CDR2 SNEGSKA (reference sequence). The germline V and J ends were trimmed by 7 bases and 0 bases, with 16 bases remaining between them. In DNA, the CDR3 is TGCAGTGTTTGCCAGACTCCCAGCTCCTACAATGAGCAGTTCTTC. Amino acid sequence: CSVCQTPSSYNEQFF.

CDR3 in amino acids: CASWLAGGGTDTQYF. The CDR3 nucleotides read TGTGCCAGCTGGTTAGCGGGAGGGGGCACAGATACGCAGTATTTT. This rearrangement joins TRBV7-2 to TRBJ2-3; 11 positions match TRBD2. The germline V gene has CDR1 SGHTA and CDR2 FQGNSA. This CDR3 has 15 residues. V lost 8 bases to trimming and J lost 1 base; unmatched junction nucleotides: 5.

This clonotype appeared once. The gene calls are TRBV21-1 and TRBJ2-7. TRBV21-1 is classified as a pseudogene. The CDR3 runs to 14 residues. DNA of the CDR3: TGTGCCAGCAGCAAACCGGCAGGAGAAGGCGAGCAGTACTTC. Translating it yields CASSKPAGEGEQYF.

The DNA for the CDR3 is TGTGCCAGCAGAATCGGGGGAGAAGGAGAGACCCAGTACTTC. It translates to CASRIGGEGETQYF. The rearrangement links TRBV7-9 to TRBJ2-5; possibly TRBD2 for D (6 bases). There are 14 residues in the CDR3. V was clipped by 6 bases and J by 4 bases, with 15 bases between them. Germline CDR1 is SEHNR and CDR2 is FQNEAQ (reference sequence).

The chain combines TRBV7-9 with TRBJ2-3; 8 bases match TRBD2. This CDR3 is built from 14 residues. The germline gives CDR1 SEHNR, CDR2 FQNEAQ (reference sequence). V gave up 11 bases and J gave up 0 bases; unmatched junction bases: 7. The CDR3 DNA reads as TGTGCCGGTAGTGGCGGGAGGAGCACAGATACGCAGTATTTT. The encoded protein is CAGSGGRSTDTQYF.

The table lists this clonotype with a few counts. The chain is built from TRBV12-3 or TRBV12-4 and TRBJ2-3; tentatively, D is TRBD1 (6 bases). The CDR3 extends over 15 amino acids. The V end lost 0 bases, the J end lost 3 bases, and 10 bases lay between the germline ends. CDR3 bases: TGTGCCAGCAGTTTAGCACAGGGTGATACAGATACGCAGTATTTT. Translation gives CASSLAQGDTDTQYF.

This chain links TRBV18 with TRBJ1-5; 7 positions agree with TRBD1. The germline V gene has CDR1 KGHSH and CDR2 LQKENI. V shed 3 bases and J 5 bases; nucleotides not matched to a gene: 4. The CDR3 length is 14 residues. CDR3 residues: CASSPDRYYQPQHF. As DNA, the CDR3 is TGTGCCAGCTCACCGGACAGGTACTATCAGCCCCAGCATTTT.

The rearrangement links TRBV6-5 to TRBJ2-1; 10 nucleotides agree with TRBD2. The CDR3 totals 16 residues. CDR1 MNHEY and CDR2 SVGAGI come from the germline V gene. Trimming cost V 0 bases and J 6 bases; bases outside gene matches: 5. In DNA, the CDR3 is TGTGCCAGCAGTTACTCGGCTAGCGGGAGTAGCAATGAGCAGTTCTTC. Protein product: CASSYSASGSSNEQFF.

This chain links TRBV6-5 with TRBJ1-1, with D unclear. V shed 2 bases and J shed 4 bases, with 11 bases lying between them. Germline assignment: CDR1 MNHEY and CDR2 SVGAGI. This CDR3 has 14 residues. DNA for the CDR3: TGTGCCAGCAGTTACAGGGCCCTAGGCACTGAAGCTTTCTTT. Translated: CASSYRALGTEAFF.

The chain combines TRBV12-3 or TRBV12-4 with TRBJ2-1, with 9 bases fitting TRBD2. The J segment lost 4 bases and the V segment lost 3 bases, leaving 4 bases of the junction unmatched. The CDR3 covers 15 residues. The CDR3 is CASSLGSGRYNEQFF. CDR3 coding DNA: TGTGCCAGCAGTTTGGGTAGCGGGAGATACAATGAGCAGTTCTTC.

The chain has TRBV5-5 and TRBJ1-5; no clear D gene. Germline V gives CDR1 SGHKS, CDR2 YYEKEE (reference sequence). The CDR3 is 14 residues long. With 4 bases removed from V and 3 bases from J, the gap between germline ends came to 11 bases. In DNA, the CDR3 is TGTGCCAGCAGCCTTAGACAACTCAATCAGCCCCAGCATTTT. Translated, it gives CASSLRQLNQPQHF.

This chain links TRBV29-1 with TRBJ2-6, with unresolved D. This CDR3 comprises 18 residues. V lost 0 bases and J lost 0, with 15 bases in between. CDR1 SQVTM and CDR2 ANQGSEA come from the germline V gene. The CDR3 nucleotides read TGCAGCGTTGAAGATCTAAATCTTCCCCCCTCTGGGGCCAACGTCCTGACTTTC. This sequence encodes CSVEDLNLPPSGANVLTF.

This clonotype was recorded many times. The CDR3 region has the DNA TGTGCCAGCAGTAAATACCGGGACAGGGTTGGAGATACGCAGTATTTT. This translates into CASSKYRDRVGDTQYF. The rearrangement uses TRBV28 and TRBJ2-3; TRBD1 agrees at 9 bases. Germline V gives CDR1 MDHEN, CDR2 SYDVKM. Unmatched junction bases numbered 11, after V lost 5 bases and J lost 5 bases. This CDR3 is 16 amino acids long. Drawing the rest from reference TRBV28 and TRBJ2-3, the complete variable domain is DVKVTQSSRYLVKRTGEKVFLECVQDMDHENMFWYRQDPGLGLRLIYFSYDVKMKEKGDIPEGYSVSREKKERFSLILESASTNQTSMYLCASSKYRDRVGDTQYFGPGTRLTVL.

This clonotype has ten or more counts. The chain employs TRBV6-5 and TRBJ1-2; a weak D match, TRBD1 (6 bases). There are 13 residues in the CDR3. Trimming took off 3 bases at V and 7 bases at J, with 12 bases between the two ends. Germline CDR1 MNHEY, CDR2 SVGAGI. The CDR3 here is CASSYTGSGGYTF. The CDR3, as DNA: TGTGCCAGCAGTTATACAGGGTCTGGTGGCTACACCTTC.

The chain uses TRBV6-5 and TRBJ2-7, with 12 bases matching TRBD2. With V trimmed by 2 bases and J by 7 bases, 9 bases remained unmatched. The CDR3 contains 16 residues. CDR1 and CDR2 (germline): MNHEY, SVGAGI. DNA of the CDR3: TGTGCCAGCAGTTACGGTCTAGCGGGAGGGCCGGGAGAGCAGTACTTC. This translates into CASSYGLAGGPGEQYF.

The chain carries TRBV4-3 and TRBJ2-1; D unresolved. V lost 1 base and J lost 9, with 10 bases in between. Germline V gene data show CDR1 as LGHNA and CDR2 as YSLEER. The CDR3 extends over 13 amino acids. This CDR3 reads CASSQGFVGEQFF. CDR3 coding DNA: TGCGCCAGCAGCCAAGGGTTCGTAGGTGAGCAGTTCTTC.